The 2 T cell receptor beta chains in this list originate from one sample, sequenced in a study of shared clonotypes between healthy human individuals. Method: immunoSEQ multiplex PCR; TCRdb's copy keeps in-frame clones and lacks some. Of hundreds of thousands of clones listed, 73% are singletons. The specimen sequenced was memory CD4+ T cells sorted from blood. The sample's subset: CD45RA-negative fraction. These receptors were taken from a young woman in good health.

The chain joins TRBV10-3 to TRBJ2-1, with 8 bases fitting TRBD2. Unmatched junction bases numbered 7, after V lost 0 bases and J lost 6 bases. This CDR3 comprises 16 residues. Germline values: CDR1 ENHRY, CDR2 SYGVKD. In DNA form, the CDR3 reads TGTGCCATCAGTGAGTCGAGAGCGGGAGAATTCAATGAGCAGTTCTTC. Its translation is CAISESRAGEFNEQFF.

This rearrangement joins TRBV7-2 to TRBJ1-5; D might be TRBD1 (6 bases). This CDR3 spans 14 amino acids. Trimming took 6 bases from V and 5 from J, leaving 14 bases between them. CDR1 and CDR2 from the germline V gene are SGHTA and FQGNSA. CDR3 amino acids: CASRERGAYQPQHF. The CDR3 DNA reads as TGTGCCAGCAGGGAAAGGGGGGCATATCAGCCCCAGCATTTT.